This paragraph covers one T cell receptor beta chain sequence. This entry comes from a study of molecular identifiers for immune sequencing clone quantification. Study details: Five portions were made in replicates from RNA of around 20,000 or 100,000 naive CD8 cells, and four underwent sequencing.

Trimming cost V 9 bases and J 8 bases, with 25 bases left between them. The CDR3 has 15 amino acids. Germline V gives CDR1 MNHEY, CDR2 SMNVEV (reference sequence). MiXCR, applied by TCRdb to the PCR reads, yields one record per CDR3 protein. The sample comprises about 510,000 distinct CDR3 sequences, around 21% of which are singletons, and about 0.8% rests with the top ten. The receptor was isolated from a human donor in good health. Some libraries in this study had Jurkat cell RNA spiked in. Input material: naive CD8+ T cells from blood, with Jurkat cell RNA spiked in. Subset reported: FACS-sorted CD8+CD4-CCR7+CD45RA+ naive T cells. The chain employs TRBV27 and TRBJ1-2; perhaps TRBD1 as D (6 bases). CDR3 coding DNA: TGTGCCAGTTCTCCCAGTAATTGGGGGCAAGAGGGCTACACCTTC. Translation: CASSPSNWGQEGYTF.